The 30 T cell receptor beta chains below come from one sample, sequenced in a study of blood T cell repertoires in COVID-19. Data came from immunoSEQ multiplex PCR; TCRdb stores just in-frame clones and leaves some out. The sample holds roughly 20,000 clones, about 89% seen once. What was sequenced was peripheral blood. The receptors come from a human donor in a cohort sampled during active COVID-19.

In its sample, this clone was seen a few times. The CDR3 DNA is TGTGCCAGCAGGAACAGGGTTTCCGGGGAGCTGTTTTTT. Protein sequence: CASRNRVSGELFF. This chain connects TRBV27 to TRBJ2-2; D might be TRBD1 (6 bases). Germline V gene data show CDR1 as MNHEY and CDR2 as SMNVEV (reference sequence). CDR3 length: 13 residues. Trimming pared 6 bases from V and 6 bases from J, leaving 11 bases between.

The chain recombines TRBV13 with TRBJ1-2; D gene uncertain. Germline-derived CDR1 and CDR2 are PRHDT and FYEKMQ (reference sequence). This CDR3 has 14 residues. The ends were cut back, 5 bases at V and 4 bases at J, with 14 bases in the middle. The CDR3 spells CASSRSTEGYGYTF. In DNA form, the CDR3 reads TGTGCCAGCAGCCGATCGACTGAGGGCTATGGCTACACCTTC.

The chain recombines TRBV2 with TRBJ2-7, with D perhaps matching TRBD2 (7 bases). Germline V gives CDR1 SNHLY, CDR2 FYNNEI. The CDR3 is made up of 14 amino acids. With 6 bases removed from V and 3 bases from J, the gap between germline ends came to 15 bases. The CDR3 nucleotides read TGTGCCAGCAGCCTGCGGGGGCAACTCTACGAGCAGTACTTC. Translated: CASSLRGQLYEQYF.

The chain couples TRBV28 to TRBJ1-3; D remains unclear. V dropped 1 base and J dropped 4 bases, with 5 bases sitting between them. The length of the CDR3 is 13 residues. The germline gives CDR1 MDHEN, CDR2 SYDVKM. The CDR3 spells CASSLSGGNTIYF. DNA for the CDR3: TGTGCCAGCAGTTTATCCGGGGGAAACACCATATATTTT.

The rearrangement joins TRBV5-1 to TRBJ2-2; 9 nucleotides align to TRBD2. Germline CDR1 reads SGHRS; CDR2 reads YFSETQ. V shed 0 bases and J 0 bases; nucleotides not matched to a gene: 9. The CDR3 is 19 residues long. This CDR3 reads CASSLGPGLAASNTGELFF. The CDR3 DNA is TGCGCCAGCAGCTTGGGACCGGGACTAGCAGCCTCGAACACCGGGGAGCTGTTTTTT.

This clone has only a few counts. J is TRBJ2-1 and V is TRBV27; TRBD2 agrees at 9 bases. The CDR3 length is 15 residues. Germline CDR1 MNHEY, CDR2 SMNVEV (reference sequence). J was trimmed by 3 bases and V by 5 bases; bases with no gene match: 5. The CDR3 sequence: CASSGETSGYNEQFF. CDR3 sequence (DNA): TGTGCCAGCAGTGGTGAGACTAGCGGCTACAATGAGCAGTTCTTC.

This clone appeared a single time. The rearrangement links TRBV30 to TRBJ1-4, with 8 bases that match TRBD1. The germline V gene encodes CDR1 GTSNPN and CDR2 SVGIG (reference sequence). CDR3 length: 13 amino acids. Trimming took 5 bases from V and 7 from J; bases not matched to a gene: 6. The CDR3 is CAWLDRASEKLFF. The CDR3 DNA reads TGTGCCTGGCTGGACAGGGCGAGTGAAAAACTGTTTTTT. The entire variable domain, with the rest obtained from reference TRBV30 and TRBJ1-4, is as follows: SQTIHQWPATLVQPVGSPLSLECTVEGTSNPNLYWYRQAAGRGLQLLFYSVGIGQISSEVPQNLSASRPQDRQFILSSKKLLLSDSGFYLCAWLDRASEKLFFGSGTQLSVL.

This rearrangement joins TRBV19 to TRBJ1-1, with 8 bases identical to TRBD1. CDR1 and CDR2 (germline): LNHDA, SQIVND (reference sequence). J was trimmed by 8 bases and V by 3 bases; bases with no gene match: 8. The CDR3 is made up of 14 amino acids. CDR3 nucleotide sequence: TGTGCCAGTAGTATCGCGGACAGGGCCTCGGAAGCTTTCTTT. It encodes CASSIADRASEAFF. Combining the CDR3 with reference TRBV19 and TRBJ1-1 gives the whole variable domain DGGITQSPKYLFRKEGQNVTLSCEQNLNHDAMYWYRQDPGQGLRLIYYSQIVNDFQKGDIAEGYSVSREKKESFPLTVTSAQKNPTAFYLCASSIADRASEAFFGQGTRLTVV.

The chain has TRBV12-3 or TRBV12-4 and TRBJ2-6; D remains ambiguous. CDR3 length: 13 amino acids. V was shortened by 11 bases and J by 1 base, with 9 bases between the two germline ends. The CDR3 nucleotides are TGTGCCGTTGGAGAATCTGGGGCCAACGTCCTGACTTTC. The encoded protein is CAVGESGANVLTF.

The chain joins TRBV7-9 to TRBJ2-7, with 10 positions matching TRBD1. Trimming took 6 bases from V and 5 from J; bases not matched to a gene: 10. From germline, CDR1 is SEHNR and CDR2 FQNEAQ (reference sequence). There are 15 residues in the CDR3. The CDR3 sequence is CASSHPGQGIDEQYF. The CDR3 DNA follows: TGTGCCAGCAGTCATCCGGGACAGGGGATCGACGAGCAGTACTTC.

The V gene is TRBV6-5, the J gene TRBJ2-1; 8 bases align to TRBD2. The CDR3 covers 13 residues. CDR1 and CDR2 (germline): MNHEY, SVGAGI. The junction had 4 bases not matched to a gene; V was cut back by 8 bases and J by 4 bases. Here the CDR3 reads CASRAGEYNEQFF. In nucleotides, the CDR3 is TGTGCCAGCCGAGCGGGAGAATACAATGAGCAGTTCTTC.

This clone was seen just once. The chain has TRBV6-6 and TRBJ2-1, with D maybe TRBD2 (5 bases). Looked up from germline, CDR1 is MNHNY and CDR2 is SVGAGI (reference sequence). V gave up 10 bases and J gave up 0 bases, with 16 bases separating them. The CDR3 is 15 amino acids. The CDR3 DNA is TGTGCCATACGAGGACTCCTGAGCTCCTACAATGAGCAGTTCTTC. As protein: CAIRGLLSSYNEQFF.

The genes are TRBV11-3 and TRBJ2-3, with TRBD2 matching over 7 bases. The CDR3 runs to 16 residues. Germline V gene data show CDR1 as SGHNT and CDR2 as YENEEA. Trimming at V came to 1 base and at J to 4 bases, leaving 8 bases not matched to a gene. This CDR3 reads CASSLGLPGGADTQYF. In DNA form, the CDR3 reads TGTGCCAGCAGCTTAGGTCTCCCGGGAGGCGCAGATACGCAGTATTTT.

The CDR3 loop reads CASSYLYSGANVLTF. CDR3 sequence (DNA): TGTGCCAGCAGTTATCTCTACTCTGGGGCCAACGTCCTGACTTTC. The chain joins TRBV9 to TRBJ2-6; D is unclear. Trimming removed 5 bases at V and 0 bases at J, with 9 bases between. Germline assignment: CDR1 SGDLS and CDR2 YYNGEE. This CDR3 spans 15 amino acids.

The chain is built from TRBV4-1 and TRBJ2-7; 9 bases align to TRBD1. Germline CDR1 reads MGHRA; CDR2 reads YSYEKL. The CDR3 loop spans 15 amino acids. Germline trimming cut 2 bases from V and 5 bases from J; bases unmatched to any gene: 7. The CDR3 DNA reads TGCGCCAGCAGCCAATTCGGACAGGGGATCAACGAGCAGTACTTC. This sequence encodes CASSQFGQGINEQYF.

The chain recombines TRBV12-3 or TRBV12-4 with TRBJ1-2, with a tentative D call TRBD1 (5 bases). V lost 3 bases, J lost 8 bases, and 13 bases lay in between. The CDR3 runs 13 residues. Here the CDR3 reads CASSLRQGDGYTF. In DNA, the CDR3 is TGTGCCAGCAGTTTGAGGCAGGGTGACGGCTACACCTTC.

V is TRBV4-1 and J is TRBJ1-6; D might be TRBD1 (6 bases). Germline CDR1 and CDR2: MGHRA and YSYEKL. The V and J ends lost 0 bases and 8 bases respectively, with 17 bases between them. The CDR3 is 17 amino acids. Here the CDR3 reads CASSQERGGSSDSPLHF. The CDR3 DNA is TGCGCCAGCAGCCAAGAGAGGGGGGGGAGTTCGGATTCACCCCTCCACTTT.

The chain has TRBV4-1 and TRBJ1-1; 7 positions match TRBD1. The germline CDR1 and CDR2 sequences are MGHRA and YSYEKL. Unmatched junction bases numbered 9, after V lost 4 bases and J lost 7 bases. The CDR3 contains 14 residues. The CDR3 is CASSRDSGGVEAFF. CDR3 sequence (DNA): TGCGCCAGCAGCCGGGACAGCGGGGGGGTTGAAGCTTTCTTT.

About this clone itself: The junction differs from germline at one of its ends, possibly a read error. The rearrangement links TRBV28 to TRBJ2-7, with a possible D match to TRBD1 (6 bases). CDR1 MDHEN and CDR2 SYDVKM come from the germline V gene. The CDR3 spans 13 residues. CDR3 DNA: TGTGCCAGCAGTTTATCACCCCAGGGGATGGCGTCCTTC. It yields the protein CASSLSPQGMASF.

The chain has TRBV18 and TRBJ2-6; 7 bases line up with TRBD1. Germline CDR1 and CDR2: KGHSH and LQKENI. This CDR3 region has 15 residues. V was clipped by 4 bases and J by 4 bases; unmatched bases: 4. In DNA form, the CDR3 reads TGTGCCAGCTCACAAGGGGGCCAAGGGGCCAACGTCCTGACTTTC. It specifies CASSQGGQGANVLTF.

This clone was found once. This rearrangement joins TRBV6-2 or TRBV6-3 to TRBJ1-3; 10 bases are a match to TRBD1. The junction had 11 bases not matched to a gene; V was cut back by 4 bases and J by 2 bases. This CDR3 comprises 18 residues. Germline V gene sequence: CDR1 MNHEY, CDR2 SVGEGT. CDR3 loop: CASSFDLPGQGAGNTIYF. In nucleotides, the CDR3 is TGTGCCAGCAGTTTCGACTTACCCGGACAGGGGGCTGGAAACACCATATATTTT.

The V and J genes are TRBV5-5 and TRBJ2-1; 9 bases align to TRBD2. With V trimmed by 4 bases and J by 8 bases, 10 bases remained unmatched. Per the germline V gene, CDR1 is SGHKS and CDR2 is YYEKEE (reference sequence). The CDR3 contains 15 residues. The CDR3 DNA is TGTGCCAGCAGCCCTCGGCGGGAGGGCGGCGATGAGCAGTTCTTC. As protein: CASSPRREGGDEQFF.

This sequence joins TRBV2 and TRBJ1-1; 7 bases match TRBD1. The length of the CDR3 is 15 residues. CDR1 and CDR2 from the germline V gene are SNHLY and FYNNEI. J was trimmed by 0 bases and V by 3 bases; bases with no gene match: 4. DNA of the CDR3: TGTGCCAGCAGTGAGAACAGGGGCATGAACACTGAAGCTTTCTTT. Protein product: CASSENRGMNTEAFF.

The rearrangement uses TRBV4-1 and TRBJ1-4; a weak D match, TRBD1 (6 bases). The CDR3 is made up of 14 amino acids. Deletions cut 4 bases from V and 8 bases from J, with 14 bases between. Germline CDR1 reads MGHRA; CDR2 reads YSYEKL. DNA for the CDR3: TGCGCCAGCAGCCGAGGACAGACGGACGAAAAACTGTTTTTT. Translation: CASSRGQTDEKLFF.

The V gene is TRBV4-2, the J gene TRBJ1-1, with unresolved D. Germline V gene sequence: CDR1 LGHNA, CDR2 YNFKEQ. This CDR3 region has 12 residues. V was trimmed by 4 bases and J by 4 bases, leaving 7 bases between them. The CDR3 bases are TGTGCCAGCAGCCCCCTCGGCACTGAAGCTTTCTTT. It yields the protein CASSPLGTEAFF.

The V call is TRBV5-1, the J call TRBJ1-1; TRBD1 aligns across 7 bases. This CDR3 comprises 14 residues. Unmatched junction bases numbered 7, after V lost 4 bases and J lost 4 bases. CDR1 is SGHRS, CDR2 YFSETQ, per germline. CDR3: CASSTTGVGTEAFF. In nucleotides, the CDR3 is TGCGCCAGCAGCACTACAGGGGTGGGCACTGAAGCTTTCTTT. Full variable domain (rest looked up from reference TRBV5-1 and TRBJ1-1): KAGVTQTPRYLIKTRGQQVTLSCSPISGHRSVSWYQQTPGQGLQFLFEYFSETQRNKGNFPGRFSGRQFSNSRSEMNVSTLELGDSALYLCASSTTGVGTEAFFGQGTRLTVV.

This sequence joins TRBV7-3 and TRBJ2-3; D is uncertain. The germline V gene encodes CDR1 SGHTA and CDR2 FQGTGA. Between the trimmed V and J ends, which lost 4 bases and 2 bases, there was a span of 7 bases. The CDR3 length is 13 residues. Here the CDR3 DNA reads TGTGCCAGCAGCTGGCTGTCCACAGATACGCAGTATTTT. It is translated as CASSWLSTDTQYF.

This sequence joins TRBV6-5 and TRBJ1-3; no reliable D call. Germline CDR1 and CDR2: MNHEY and SVGAGI. V lost 6 bases and J 4 bases, leaving 16 bases between the germline ends. This CDR3 region has 15 residues. This CDR3 is CASRLTLSGGNTIYF. The DNA of the CDR3 is TGTGCCAGCAGGCTCACCCTTTCGGGGGGAAACACCATATATTTT.

The V gene is TRBV5-8, the J gene TRBJ1-5; 8 bases are a match to TRBD1. The CDR3 extends over 15 amino acids. Germline assignment: CDR1 SGHTS and CDR2 YDEGEE. V dropped 4 bases and J dropped 6; count of bases not matched to a gene: 9. The CDR3 nucleotides read TGTGCCAGCAGCCCGCCGGACAGGGTATCTCAGCCCCAGCATTTT. It specifies CASSPPDRVSQPQHF.

V is TRBV13 and J is TRBJ2-7; perhaps TRBD2 as D (5 bases). The CDR3 runs to 15 residues. Germline V CDR1 and CDR2: PRHDT, FYEKMQ (reference sequence). Trimming took 2 bases from V and 0 from J, leaving 11 bases between them. CDR3: CASSLRRASSYEQYF. The CDR3 DNA follows: TGTGCCAGCAGCTTAAGGCGGGCTAGCTCCTACGAGCAGTACTTC.